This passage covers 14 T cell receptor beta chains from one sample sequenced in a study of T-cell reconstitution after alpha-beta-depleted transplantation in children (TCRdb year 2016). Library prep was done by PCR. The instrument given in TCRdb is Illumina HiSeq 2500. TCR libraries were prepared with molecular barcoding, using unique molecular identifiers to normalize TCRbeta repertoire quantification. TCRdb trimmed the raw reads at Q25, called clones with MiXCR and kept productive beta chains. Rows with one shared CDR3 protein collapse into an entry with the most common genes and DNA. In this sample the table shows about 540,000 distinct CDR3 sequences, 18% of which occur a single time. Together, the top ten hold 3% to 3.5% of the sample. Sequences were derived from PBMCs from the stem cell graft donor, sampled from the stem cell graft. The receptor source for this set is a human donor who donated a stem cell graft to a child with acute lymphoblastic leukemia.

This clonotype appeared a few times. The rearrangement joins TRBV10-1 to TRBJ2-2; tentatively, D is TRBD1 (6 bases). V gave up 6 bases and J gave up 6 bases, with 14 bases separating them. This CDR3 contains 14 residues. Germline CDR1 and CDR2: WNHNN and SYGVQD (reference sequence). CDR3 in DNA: TGCGCCAGCAGCCCCCGGACAGATGCCGGGGAGCTGTTTTTT. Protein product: CASSPRTDAGELFF.

CDR3: CASSATPSGRSYEQYF. In DNA, the CDR3 is TGTGCCAGCAGTGCGACCCCTAGCGGGAGGTCCTACGAGCAGTACTTC. The chain carries TRBV27 and TRBJ2-7, with TRBD2 matching over 11 bases. With V trimmed by 5 bases and J by 1 base, 7 bases remained unmatched. Looked up from germline, CDR1 is MNHEY and CDR2 is SMNVEV (reference sequence). This CDR3 has 16 amino acids.

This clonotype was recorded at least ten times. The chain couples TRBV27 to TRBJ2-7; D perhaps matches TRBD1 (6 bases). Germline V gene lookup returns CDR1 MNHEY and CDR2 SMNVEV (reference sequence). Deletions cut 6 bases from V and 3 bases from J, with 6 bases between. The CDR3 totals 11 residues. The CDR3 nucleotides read TGTGCCAGCAGACAGGGCTACGAGCAGTACTTC. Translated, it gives CASRQGYEQYF.

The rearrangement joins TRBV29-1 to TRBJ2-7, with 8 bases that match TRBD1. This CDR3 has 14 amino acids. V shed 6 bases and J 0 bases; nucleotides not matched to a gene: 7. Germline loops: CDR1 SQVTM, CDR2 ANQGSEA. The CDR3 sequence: CSVGQGLLSYEQYF. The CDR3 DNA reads TGCAGCGTCGGACAGGGACTTCTCTCCTACGAGCAGTACTTC.

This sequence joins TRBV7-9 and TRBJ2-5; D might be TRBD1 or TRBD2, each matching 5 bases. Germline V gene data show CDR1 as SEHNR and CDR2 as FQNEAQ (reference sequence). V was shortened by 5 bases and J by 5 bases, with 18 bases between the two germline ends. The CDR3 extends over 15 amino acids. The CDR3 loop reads CASSPSWGEGETQYF. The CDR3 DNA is TGTGCCAGCAGCCCCTCGTGGGGAGAGGGGGAGACCCAGTACTTC.

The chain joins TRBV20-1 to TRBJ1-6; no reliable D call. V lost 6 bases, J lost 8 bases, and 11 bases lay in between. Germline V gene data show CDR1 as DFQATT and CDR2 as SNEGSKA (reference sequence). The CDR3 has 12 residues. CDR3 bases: TGCAGTGCCACCTCGGTCGATTCACCCCTCCACTTT. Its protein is CSATSVDSPLHF.

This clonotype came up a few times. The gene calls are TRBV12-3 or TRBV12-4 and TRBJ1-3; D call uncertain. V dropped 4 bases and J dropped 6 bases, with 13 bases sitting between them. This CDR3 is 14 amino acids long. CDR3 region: CASSSGTSENTIYF. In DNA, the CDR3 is TGTGCCAGCAGTTCTGGCACGTCGGAAAACACCATATATTTT.

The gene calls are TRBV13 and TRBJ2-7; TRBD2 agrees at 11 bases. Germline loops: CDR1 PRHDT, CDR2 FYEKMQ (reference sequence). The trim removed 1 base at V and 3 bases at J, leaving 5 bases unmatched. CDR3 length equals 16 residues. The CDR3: CASSLVGLADSYEQYF. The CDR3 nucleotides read TGTGCCAGCAGCTTAGTGGGACTAGCGGATAGCTACGAGCAGTACTTC. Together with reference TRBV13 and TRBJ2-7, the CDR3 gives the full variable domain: AAGVIQSPRHLIKEKRETATLKCYPIPRHDTVYWYQQGPGQDPQFLISFYEKMQSDKGSIPDRFSAQQFSDYHSELNMSSLELGDSALYFCASSLVGLADSYEQYFGPGTRLTVT.

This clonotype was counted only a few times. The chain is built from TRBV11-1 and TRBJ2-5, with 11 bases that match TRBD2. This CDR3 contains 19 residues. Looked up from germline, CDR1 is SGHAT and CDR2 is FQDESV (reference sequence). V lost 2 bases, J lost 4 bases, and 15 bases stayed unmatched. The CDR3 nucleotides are TGTGCCAGCAGCTTATCGGGACTAGCGGAGGGCCGAAGGCGAGAGACCCAGTACTTC. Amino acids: CASSLSGLAEGRRRETQYF.

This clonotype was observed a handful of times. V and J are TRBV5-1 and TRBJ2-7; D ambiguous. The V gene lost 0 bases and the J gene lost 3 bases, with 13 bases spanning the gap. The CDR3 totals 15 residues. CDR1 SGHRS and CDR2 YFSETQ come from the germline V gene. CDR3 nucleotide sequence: TGCGCCAGCAGCTTGGTTCCTAATCGAGTCTACGAGCAGTACTTC. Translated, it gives CASSLVPNRVYEQYF.

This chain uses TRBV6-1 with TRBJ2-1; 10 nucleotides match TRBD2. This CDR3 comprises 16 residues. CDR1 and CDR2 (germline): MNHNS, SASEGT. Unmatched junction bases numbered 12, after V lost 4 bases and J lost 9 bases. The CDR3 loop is CASSGGEASGRGEQFF. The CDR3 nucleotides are TGTGCCAGCAGTGGGGGGGAGGCTAGCGGGAGAGGTGAGCAGTTCTTC.

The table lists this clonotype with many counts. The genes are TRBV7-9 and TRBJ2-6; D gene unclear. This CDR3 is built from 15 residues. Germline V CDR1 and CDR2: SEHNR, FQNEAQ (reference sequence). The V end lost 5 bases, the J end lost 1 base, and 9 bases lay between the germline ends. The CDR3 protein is CASSQSESGANVLTF. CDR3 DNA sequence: TGTGCCAGCAGCCAATCAGAGTCTGGGGCCAACGTCCTGACTTTC.

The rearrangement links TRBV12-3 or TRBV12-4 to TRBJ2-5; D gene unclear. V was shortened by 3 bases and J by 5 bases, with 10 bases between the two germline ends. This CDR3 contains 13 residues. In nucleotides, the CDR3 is TGTGCCAGCAGTTTCACACTTGGCGAGACCCAGTACTTC. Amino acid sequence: CASSFTLGETQYF.

CDR3 sequence (DNA): TGCGCCAGCAGCTTGGGACAGGGTGTTCAGCCCCAGCATTTT. This gives the protein CASSLGQGVQPQHF. The chain is built from TRBV5-1 and TRBJ1-5; 7 bases are a match to TRBD1. Germline lookup yields CDR1 SGHRS and CDR2 YFSETQ. Trimming at V came to 0 bases and at J to 6 bases, leaving 3 bases not matched to a gene. This CDR3 contains 14 residues.